Listed here are 22 T cell receptor beta chains from one sample, sequenced in a study of T cells after yellow fever vaccination. TCRdb processed the 5' RACE reads anew with MiXCR; each CDR3 protein has one entry. Among over 85,000 distinct CDR3 sequences listed, about 8.8% were seen once. The sample here was CD8+ T cells not binding an NS4B(214-222) dextramer, sorted from PBMCs, taken approximately 15 days after the first yellow fever vaccination. The receptors shown here come from a man aged 18 to 30 who received the YFV17D yellow fever vaccine.

V and J are TRBV29-1 and TRBJ1-2; D gene unclear. V shed 3 bases and J shed 2 bases, with 7 bases lying between them. The V gene's germline CDR1 is SQVTM and CDR2 ANQGSEA. The CDR3 contains 12 residues. The CDR3 bases are TGCAGCGTTGATTTGGAAAACTATGGCTACACCTTC. Translated: CSVDLENYGYTF.

This clonotype has ten or more counts. The gene calls are TRBV12-3 or TRBV12-4 and TRBJ1-4; D is uncertain. This CDR3 region has 14 residues. V lost 2 bases to trimming and J lost 4 bases, with 8 bases between them. CDR3 sequence: CASSLNGLNEKLFF. CDR3 in DNA: TGTGCCAGCAGTTTAAACGGCCTTAATGAAAAACTGTTTTTT.

The V and J genes are TRBV4-1 and TRBJ2-1; 10 nucleotides match TRBD1. CDR3 length equals 15 residues. J gave up 10 bases and V 0 bases, and 6 bases lay outside the gene matches. Germline CDR1 and CDR2: MGHRA and YSYEKL. The CDR3 nucleotides read TGCGCCAGCAGCCAAGAGGGGACAGGGGTCTTAGAGCAGTTCTTC. It codes for CASSQEGTGVLEQFF.

This clonotype was detected only a few times. This chain links TRBV7-9 with TRBJ1-2, with D maybe TRBD1 (6 bases). V gave up 0 bases and J gave up 4 bases, with 15 bases separating them. From germline, CDR1 is SEHNR and CDR2 FQNEAQ (reference sequence). The CDR3 length is 16 residues. Written as DNA, the CDR3 is TGTGCCAGCAGCTTAGCGGCCAGGGGCGGACGCTATGGCTACACCTTC. Encoded protein: CASSLAARGGRYGYTF.

This clonotype was counted a few times. The chain employs TRBV27 and TRBJ2-5; D unresolved. The germline V gene has CDR1 MNHEY and CDR2 SMNVEV (reference sequence). Deletions cut 7 bases from V and 5 bases from J, with 14 bases between. There are 13 residues in the CDR3. The CDR3 sequence: CASTFSMGETQYF. CDR3 nucleotide sequence: TGTGCCAGCACCTTTTCGATGGGGGAGACCCAGTACTTC.

This CDR3 reads CASYSPGGAYEQYF. CDR3 DNA: TGTGCCAGCTACTCCCCAGGAGGGGCCTACGAGCAGTACTTC. The chain has TRBV2 and TRBJ2-7; D is perhaps TRBD2 (6 bases). CDR1 and CDR2 (germline): SNHLY, FYNNEI. Trimming removed 8 bases at V and 2 bases at J, with 16 bases between. The CDR3 is made up of 14 amino acids. The variable domain in full, completed from reference TRBV2 and TRBJ2-7, reads EPEVTQTPSHQVTQMGQEVILRCVPISNHLYFYWYRQILGQKVEFLVSFYNNEISEKSEIFDDQFSVERPDGSNFTLKIRSTKLEDSAMYFCASYSPGGAYEQYFGPGTRLTVT.

The chain links TRBV7-6 to TRBJ2-7; 7 bases line up with TRBD2. The J segment lost 0 bases and the V segment lost 10 bases, leaving 15 bases of the junction unmatched. Germline lookup yields CDR1 SGHVS and CDR2 FNYEAQ. The CDR3 has 16 amino acids. This chain's CDR3 is CAISQGAGVISYEQYF. The DNA of the CDR3 is TGTGCCATCAGTCAAGGCGCGGGGGTAATCTCCTACGAGCAGTACTTC.

This clonotype came up many times. The chain recombines TRBV27 with TRBJ2-7; D gene ambiguous. This CDR3 contains 13 residues. In germline, CDR1 is MNHEY, CDR2 SMNVEV (reference sequence). The V end lost 6 bases, the J end lost 3 bases, and 12 bases lay between the germline ends. In nucleotides, the CDR3 is TGTGCCAGCAGGGGCGGTAGCAGCTACGAGCAGTACTTC. Translated: CASRGGSSYEQYF.

There are a few counts of this clonotype. V is TRBV25-1 and J is TRBJ1-1, with D maybe TRBD1 (5 bases). The CDR3 totals 14 residues. Germline loops: CDR1 MGHDK, CDR2 SYGVNS. Trimming left V 2 bases short and J 3 bases short, with 10 bases between. Here the CDR3 DNA reads TGTGCCAGCAGTGAACACAGGCGCGACACTGAAGCTTTCTTT. Translating it yields CASSEHRRDTEAFF.

This clonotype was seen a few times. The V call is TRBV28, the J call TRBJ2-3; D not resolved. The germline CDR1 and CDR2 sequences are MDHEN and SYDVKM. V lost 4 bases and J 0 bases, leaving 11 bases between the germline ends. This CDR3 is built from 15 residues. The DNA for the CDR3 is TGTGCCAGCAGTTCCGATCATGGTAGCACAGATACGCAGTATTTT. This gives the protein CASSSDHGSTDTQYF. Variable domain in full (rest from reference TRBV28 and TRBJ2-3): DVKVTQSSRYLVKRTGEKVFLECVQDMDHENMFWYRQDPGLGLRLIYFSYDVKMKEKGDIPEGYSVSREKKERFSLILESASTNQTSMYLCASSSDHGSTDTQYFGPGTRLTVL.

Only a few counts were recorded for this clonotype. The chain joins TRBV9 to TRBJ2-2; no clear D. In germline, CDR1 is SGDLS, CDR2 YYNGEE. With 3 bases removed from V and 0 bases from J, the gap between germline ends came to 3 bases. CDR3 length: 13 amino acids. CDR3 protein: CASSAPNTGELFF. The CDR3 DNA sequence: TGTGCCAGCAGCGCGCCGAACACCGGGGAGCTGTTTTTT.

The gene calls are TRBV7-8 and TRBJ2-3, with 12 bases matching TRBD2. The CDR3 has 18 amino acids. CDR1 is SGHVS and CDR2 is FQNEAQ in the germline V gene. V lost 1 base, J lost 1 base, and 6 bases stayed unmatched. For the CDR3, the DNA is TGTGCCAGCAGCTTAGAATGGACTAGCGGGGCGGGCACAGATACGCAGTATTTT. This translates into CASSLEWTSGAGTDTQYF.

This chain links TRBV7-9 with TRBJ1-2; D gene uncertain. Germline V gives CDR1 SEHNR, CDR2 FQNEAQ (reference sequence). The CDR3 extends over 15 amino acids. V was shortened by 1 base and J by 4 bases, with 13 bases between the two germline ends. The CDR3 bases are TGTGCCAGCAGCTTAGGCCCCGCGGGCGGCTATGGCTACACCTTC. Protein sequence: CASSLGPAGGYGYTF.

CDR3 in DNA: TGTGCCAGCAGCTTCTTTGACGATGAGCAGTTCTTC. It codes for CASSFFDDEQFF. The gene calls are TRBV7-6 and TRBJ2-1; D not certain. The CDR3 extends over 12 amino acids. V was cut by 3 bases and J by 8 bases, with 8 bases left in between. Germline-derived CDR1 and CDR2 are SGHVS and FNYEAQ.

The gene calls are TRBV19 and TRBJ1-2; 9 bases agree with TRBD1. With 3 bases clipped from V and 6 bases from J, the junction kept 11 bases outside the gene matches. CDR1 and CDR2 (germline): LNHDA, SQIVND (reference sequence). The CDR3 covers 16 residues. CDR3 protein: CASSILVGTGMDGYTF. CDR3 bases: TGTGCCAGTAGTATTTTGGTGGGGACAGGGATGGATGGCTACACCTTC.

The chain has TRBV6-5 and TRBJ2-5; 9 nucleotides align to TRBD2. The CDR3 loop spans 15 amino acids. Trimming removed 4 bases from V and 5 bases from J; junction bases left unmatched: 8. Per germline, CDR1 MNHEY and CDR2 SVGAGI. Here the CDR3 DNA reads TGTGCCAGCAGTTTTGCGGGGGGGCCTGGGGAGACCCAGTACTTC. Translating gives CASSFAGGPGETQYF.

The gene calls are TRBV2 and TRBJ1-1; no firm D call. Germline V CDR1 and CDR2: SNHLY, FYNNEI. The V end lost 4 bases, the J end lost 4 bases, and 13 bases lay between the germline ends. The CDR3 is 14 residues long. The CDR3 loop is CASSADAGGTEAFF. The CDR3 DNA sequence: TGTGCCAGCAGTGCGGACGCCGGAGGCACTGAAGCTTTCTTT.

J is TRBJ1-6 and V is TRBV3-1; D not certain. V was shortened by 1 base and J by 0 bases, with 10 bases between the two germline ends. Germline loops: CDR1 LGHDT, CDR2 YNNKEL (reference sequence). CDR3 length: 17 residues. The CDR3 nucleotides read TGTGCCAGCAGCCAAGCCCCTCTCAGCTCCTATAATTCACCCCTCCACTTT. Translation: CASSQAPLSSYNSPLHF.

This clonotype has more than one count but fewer than ten. The J gene is TRBJ2-5, the V gene TRBV20-1; D may match TRBD1 or TRBD2 (6 bases each). Trimming removed 0 bases at V and 8 bases at J, with 19 bases between. This CDR3 region has 15 residues. Germline CDR1 reads DFQATT; CDR2 reads SNEGSKA (reference sequence). DNA for the CDR3: TGCAGTGCTAGAGATTCGCGGGGACACCAAGGAACCCAGTACTTC. It specifies CSARDSRGHQGTQYF.

This clonotype appeared many times. The rearrangement joins TRBV7-2 to TRBJ2-3; 10 positions match TRBD2. CDR1 and CDR2 from the germline V gene are SGHTA and FQGNSA. Trimming cost V 4 bases and J 2 bases; bases outside gene matches: 6. The length of the CDR3 is 16 residues. The CDR3 is CASSSLLAGVTDTQYF. The CDR3, as DNA: TGTGCCAGCAGCTCACTTCTAGCGGGGGTCACAGATACGCAGTATTTT.

This clonotype was observed a few times. The genes are TRBV11-2 and TRBJ1-1; D possibly corresponds to TRBD1 (5 bases). The V end was cut by 7 bases, the J end by 1 base, with 13 bases between. The CDR3 spans 14 residues. Germline V gene data show CDR1 as SGHAT and CDR2 as FQNNGV. The CDR3 loop reads CASTILQENTEAFF. The CDR3 nucleotides are TGTGCCAGCACCATCCTACAGGAGAACACTGAAGCTTTCTTT.

This clonotype has a count of ten or more. The CDR3 here is CASSYYPGPSTDTQYF. The CDR3 DNA reads TGTGCCAGCAGTTACTACCCGGGGCCCAGCACAGATACGCAGTATTTT. J is TRBJ2-3 and V is TRBV6-5, with D perhaps TRBD1 or TRBD2 (5 bases each). The CDR3 contains 16 residues. The germline CDR1 and CDR2 sequences are MNHEY and SVGAGI. The V end was cut by 1 base, the J end by 0 bases, with 11 bases between.